This T cell receptor beta chain was captured by sequencing in a study of beta chain features in type 1 diabetes. Whole-study findings and limits: Sampled from patients, naive, central memory and Treg TCRB repertoires appeared more similar than those sampled from healthy donors. Overrepresentation of cells with high TCR expression could result from cDNA sequencing. Shorter TCRB CDR3s, moderately but significantly so, were found in Type 1 diabetes patients in all four CD4+ subsets. No resolution was reached here on whether HLA type influences TCRB rearrangement.

The J segment lost 2 bases and the V segment lost 4 bases, leaving 5 bases of the junction unmatched. Germline assignment: CDR1 ENHRY and CDR2 SYGVKD. There are 15 residues in the CDR3. This clone was counted between two and nine times. The antigen remains undetermined. What was sequenced were expressed TCRB transcripts, since all of the isolated RNA had been reverse transcribed. The repertoire was sequenced with immunoSEQ multiplex PCR; TCRdb's copy has only in-frame clones and lacks some. The data hold 500,000 to 650,000 clones, with around an eighth observed a single time. The collection from each donor was one heparinised blood draw averaging about 110 mL.

The sequenced sample consisted of naive CD4+ T cells from blood. The TCR originated in a young man with type 1 diabetes. The chain uses TRBV10-3 and TRBJ2-3, with TRBD1 matching 8 bases. CDR3 sequence (DNA): TGTGCCATCAGTGTCCGGACAGGGTACACAGATACGCAGTATTTT. This sequence encodes CAISVRTGYTDTQYF.